The 30 T cell receptor beta chains given below trace back to one sample, sequenced in a study of cytomegalovirus exposure and HLA in healthy donors. Primers: 60 Vbeta forward and 13 Jbeta reverse. Sequencing used immunoSEQ multiplex PCR; TCRdb keeps in-frame clones, though not all of them. The data show more than 100,000 clones, approximately 66% seen once. The material sequenced was PBMCs. The receptors originated from a middle-aged woman in good health and CMV-seropositive.

This clone was detected only a few times. V and J are TRBV6-4 and TRBJ1-6; 7 positions match TRBD1. V was clipped by 6 bases and J by 7 bases; unmatched bases: 6. The CDR3 consists of 14 residues. Germline V CDR1 and CDR2: MRHNA, SNTAGT. CDR3 in DNA: TGTGCCAGCAGCCCGACAGGGTGGAATTCACCCCTCCACTTT. Translating gives CASSPTGWNSPLHF.

J is TRBJ2-7 and V is TRBV5-6; 9 bases line up with TRBD1. Looked up from germline, CDR1 is SGHDT and CDR2 is YYEEEE. V lost 2 bases and J lost 3; bases outside the gene matches: 6. This CDR3 comprises 15 residues. Written as DNA, the CDR3 is TGTGCCAGCAGCTTCCCGGGACAGGGTGTCTACGAGCAGTACTTC. Residues: CASSFPGQGVYEQYF.

This clone was seen only once. The genes are TRBV6-5 and TRBJ2-3, with D maybe TRBD1 (6 bases). Germline CDR1 reads MNHEY; CDR2 reads SVGAGI. The CDR3 totals 15 residues. V lost 2 bases to trimming and J lost 4 bases, with 13 bases between them. The CDR3 here is CASSYRQGNPDTQYF. The CDR3, as DNA: TGTGCCAGCAGTTACCGTCAGGGGAATCCAGATACGCAGTATTTT.

This rearrangement joins TRBV6-5 to TRBJ2-1; 9 bases agree with TRBD2. J gave up 10 bases and V 6 bases, and 10 bases lay outside the gene matches. The germline V gene encodes CDR1 MNHEY and CDR2 SVGAGI. The length of the CDR3 is 14 residues. As DNA, the CDR3 is TGTGCCAGCAGGCCGGGACTAGCAATAAAGGAGCAGTTCTTC. Its protein product is CASRPGLAIKEQFF.

This rearrangement joins TRBV7-3 to TRBJ2-1; 7 bases fit TRBD1. Germline V lookup: CDR1 SGHTA, CDR2 FQGTGA. The length of the CDR3 is 14 residues. V was pared by 5 bases and J by 1 base, with 2 bases of the junction left unmatched. The CDR3 DNA reads TGTGCCAGCAGCCCGGACAGGTCCTACAATGAGCAGTTCTTC. Translated: CASSPDRSYNEQFF. Variable domain in full (rest from reference TRBV7-3 and TRBJ2-1): GAGVSQTPSNKVTEKGKYVELRCDPISGHTALYWYRQSLGQGPEFLIYFQGTGAADDSGLPNDRFFAVRPEGSVSTLKIQRTERGDSAVYLCASSPDRSYNEQFFGPGTRLTVL.

J is TRBJ2-7 and V is TRBV5-1; D may be TRBD1 (6 bases). Trimming shortened V by 2 bases and J by 2 bases, and 8 bases separated the two germline ends. Germline V gene data show CDR1 as SGHRS and CDR2 as YFSETQ. CDR3 length: 13 amino acids. CDR3 sequence (DNA): TGCGCCAGCAGCTTAGGGGGTCCCTACGAGCAGTACTTC. Its protein product is CASSLGGPYEQYF.

This chain connects TRBV2 to TRBJ1-2, with a weak D call TRBD1 (6 bases). This CDR3 region has 15 residues. Trimming stripped 11 bases from V and 3 bases from J, with 22 bases between. Germline loops: CDR1 SNHLY, CDR2 FYNNEI. CDR3 nucleotides: TGTGCCGGCAACCTCAGGGGAGGGGACGACTATGGCTACACCTTC. It translates to CAGNLRGGDDYGYTF.

This clone was picked up a small number of times. The genes are TRBV6-5 and TRBJ2-1; 11 bases match TRBD1. The length of the CDR3 is 15 residues. Germline CDR1 is MNHEY and CDR2 is SVGAGI. The V gene end was trimmed by 0 bases and the J gene end by 7 bases; junction bases not matched to a gene: 2. CDR3 DNA: TGTGCCAGCAGTTACTCCGGGACAGGGGGGAATGAGCAGTTCTTC. It specifies CASSYSGTGGNEQFF.

V is TRBV19 and J is TRBJ1-4; the D is unclear. This CDR3 comprises 15 residues. Germline values: CDR1 LNHDA, CDR2 SQIVND (reference sequence). Trimming removed 3 bases from V and 0 bases from J, with 8 bases in between. In DNA form, the CDR3 reads TGTGCCAGTAGTATGGGCATCGCAACTAATGAAAAACTGTTTTTT. The encoded protein is CASSMGIATNEKLFF.

For this clone: Within the sample, other DNA sequences also encode this same CDR3. The V and J genes are TRBV5-1 and TRBJ2-1; D is perhaps TRBD2 (6 bases). Germline lookup yields CDR1 SGHRS and CDR2 YFSETQ. V lost 0 bases to trimming and J lost 5 bases, with 12 bases between them. CDR3 length equals 15 residues. CDR3 sequence reads: CASSLGIGTHNEQFF. CDR3 nucleotides: TGCGCCAGCAGCTTGGGGATCGGGACTCACAATGAGCAGTTCTTC.

J is TRBJ2-3 and V is TRBV27; the D gene is possibly TRBD2 (7 bases). Germline CDR1 MNHEY, CDR2 SMNVEV (reference sequence). Trimming removed 8 bases from V and 0 bases from J, with 9 bases in between. The CDR3 has 13 residues. This CDR3 is CASRGASTDTQYF. The CDR3, as DNA: TGTGCCAGCCGGGGGGCTAGCACAGATACGCAGTATTTT.

The chain uses TRBV7-3 and TRBJ2-2, with 8 bases matching TRBD1. The CDR3 runs to 14 residues. Germline V gene sequence: CDR1 SGHTA, CDR2 FQGTGA. The V and J ends lost 7 bases and 6 bases, in that order; junction bases with no gene match: 7. The CDR3 is CASTETGEAGELFF. CDR3 in DNA: TGTGCCAGCACCGAGACAGGGGAAGCCGGGGAGCTGTTTTTT. The full variable domain, completed using reference TRBV7-3 and TRBJ2-2, is GAGVSQTPSNKVTEKGKYVELRCDPISGHTALYWYRQSLGQGPEFLIYFQGTGAADDSGLPNDRFFAVRPEGSVSTLKIQRTERGDSAVYLCASTETGEAGELFFGEGSRLTVL.

The chain uses TRBV19 and TRBJ1-2; tentative D call: TRBD1 (6 bases). Deletions cut 3 bases from V and 4 bases from J, with 9 bases between. CDR3 size: 13 residues. Looked up from germline, CDR1 is LNHDA and CDR2 is SQIVND (reference sequence). CDR3 protein: CASSMMGAYGYTF. The CDR3 DNA reads TGTGCCAGTAGTATGATGGGGGCCTATGGCTACACCTTC.

This clone was counted between two and nine times. The chain is built from TRBV7-6 and TRBJ2-1; 7 bases fit TRBD2. CDR1 SGHVS and CDR2 FNYEAQ come from the germline V gene. This CDR3 is 16 amino acids long. Trimming removed 5 bases from V and 3 bases from J; junction bases left unmatched: 10. In DNA, the CDR3 is TGTGCCAGCAGCCCCTCGTGGGCTAGCGGCTACAATGAGCAGTTCTTC. Translating gives CASSPSWASGYNEQFF. Combining the CDR3 with reference TRBV7-6 and TRBJ2-1 gives the whole variable domain GAGVSQSPRYKVTKRGQDVALRCDPISGHVSLYWYRQALGQGPEFLTYFNYEAQQDKSGLPNDRFSAERPEGSISTLTIQRTEQRDSAMYRCASSPSWASGYNEQFFGPGTRLTVL.

Comments on this clone: Sequence at one end of the junction differs from germline and may be a read error. The V gene is TRBV19, the J gene TRBJ2-4; 11 nucleotides line up with TRBD2. CDR1 is LNHDA, CDR2 SQIVND, per germline (reference sequence). The CDR3 is 14 residues long. CDR3 in amino acids: CASSITSGTSGLDF. CDR3 bases: TGTGCCAGTAGTATCACCTCCGGGACTAGCGGACTGGACTTC.

CDR3 protein: CASSSSGTDTQYF. CDR3 DNA: TGCGCCAGCAGCAGCAGCGGCACAGATACGCAGTATTTT. The chain couples TRBV10-1 to TRBJ2-3; no definite D call. The CDR3 spans 13 residues. V was shortened by 6 bases and J by 1 base, with 8 bases between the two germline ends. CDR1 and CDR2 (germline): WNHNN, SYGVQD (reference sequence).

The rearrangement uses TRBV18 and TRBJ2-1; D is ambiguous. The CDR3 totals 18 residues. The germline gives CDR1 KGHSH, CDR2 LQKENI. The V end was cut by 2 bases, the J end by 0 bases, with 17 bases between. The CDR3 nucleotides are TGTGCCAGCTCACCATTTACGCAGAACCCTAGCTCCTACAATGAGCAGTTCTTC. Its translation: CASSPFTQNPSSYNEQFF.

This chain links TRBV30 with TRBJ2-5, with 7 bases that match TRBD2. The CDR3 totals 14 residues. The germline CDR1 and CDR2 sequences are GTSNPN and SVGIG (reference sequence). Trimming removed 1 base from V and 2 bases from J; junction bases left unmatched: 4. The CDR3 loop reads CAWSGGGKQETQYF. The CDR3 nucleotides read TGTGCCTGGAGTGGGGGGGGGAAACAAGAGACCCAGTACTTC.

CDR3 in amino acids: CASSQENIPSYNEQFF. For the CDR3, the DNA is TGTGCCAGCAGCCAAGAGAACATCCCATCCTACAATGAGCAGTTCTTC. V gene TRBV14 combines with J gene TRBJ2-1, with D hard to call. Germline CDR1 and CDR2: SGHDN and FVKESK. The germline V and J ends were trimmed by 0 bases and 1 base, with 10 bases remaining between them. The CDR3 has 16 amino acids.

V and J are TRBV27 and TRBJ1-4; D call uncertain. Germline CDR1 and CDR2: MNHEY and SMNVEV (reference sequence). This CDR3 is built from 13 residues. Trimming stripped 6 bases from V and 4 bases from J, with 9 bases between. This chain's CDR3 is CASRLYGNEKLFF. CDR3 coding DNA: TGTGCCAGCAGACTCTACGGTAATGAAAAACTGTTTTTT.

This chain uses TRBV2 with TRBJ1-6; tentative D call: TRBD1 (6 bases). The CDR3 extends over 15 amino acids. V lost 6 bases and J 5 bases, leaving 14 bases between the germline ends. The germline gives CDR1 SNHLY, CDR2 FYNNEI. CDR3 protein: CASRSTRQDNSPLHF. The DNA for the CDR3 is TGTGCCAGCAGAAGTACGAGACAGGATAATTCACCCCTCCACTTT.

This chain uses TRBV10-3 with TRBJ1-6; 8 bases are a match to TRBD1. The trim removed 0 bases at V and 5 bases at J, leaving 6 bases unmatched. Per the germline V gene, CDR1 is ENHRY and CDR2 is SYGVKD. The CDR3 is 17 amino acids. Here the CDR3 reads CAISESAGGNNNSPLHF. The CDR3 DNA sequence: TGTGCCATCAGTGAGTCTGCAGGGGGCAACAATAATTCACCCCTCCACTTT.

The CDR3 sequence: CASSPITGNNYGYTF. CDR3 bases: TGTGCCAGCAGTCCTATCACGGGAAATAACTATGGCTACACCTTC. This rearrangement joins TRBV27 to TRBJ1-2; D is ambiguous. Per germline, CDR1 MNHEY and CDR2 SMNVEV (reference sequence). Between the trimmed V and J ends, which lost 5 bases and 1 base, there was a span of 14 bases. CDR3 length: 15 residues.

The chain joins TRBV4-2 to TRBJ2-2; D gene uncertain. The V end lost 0 bases, the J end lost 4 bases, and 6 bases lay between the germline ends. The CDR3 sequence is 14 residues long. Germline CDR1 reads LGHNA; CDR2 reads YNFKEQ. As DNA, the CDR3 is TGTGCCAGCAGCCAAGATCGGGTCACCGGGGAGCTGTTTTTT. Encoded protein: CASSQDRVTGELFF.

The chain joins TRBV7-9 to TRBJ1-4; 8 bases align to TRBD1. V lost 7 bases and J lost 3; bases outside the gene matches: 1. Looked up from germline, CDR1 is SEHNR and CDR2 is FQNEAQ (reference sequence). The CDR3 totals 13 residues. CDR3 amino acids: CASTTGANEKLFF. The CDR3 DNA reads TGTGCCAGCACGACAGGGGCTAATGAAAAACTGTTTTTT.

The genes are TRBV19 and TRBJ1-5; a weak D match, TRBD1 (6 bases). The ends were cut back, 4 bases at V and 4 bases at J, with 14 bases in the middle. From germline, CDR1 is LNHDA and CDR2 SQIVND (reference sequence). This CDR3 comprises 15 residues. For the CDR3, the DNA is TGTGCCAGTAGTACCCCGACAGGTACTAATCAGCCCCAGCATTTT. Encoded protein: CASSTPTGTNQPQHF.

With respect to this clone: At one end the junction does not follow the germline gene, possibly because of a read error. The rearrangement links TRBV7-9 to TRBJ2-7; possible D gene TRBD2, 5 bases. The CDR3 runs to 11 residues. Germline CDR1 is SEHNR and CDR2 is FQNEAQ (reference sequence). CDR3 nucleotides: TGTTCCAGCAGCCTGAGCGGCGAGCAGTACTTC. The encoded protein is CSSSLSGEQYF.

This clone came up a few times. The chain has TRBV6-1 and TRBJ2-7; TRBD2 aligns across 12 bases. V gave up 3 bases and J gave up 2 bases; unmatched junction bases: 2. Germline lookup yields CDR1 MNHNS and CDR2 SASEGT. The CDR3 covers 15 residues. CDR3 sequence: CASSDGLAGTYEQYF. The DNA for the CDR3 is TGTGCCAGCAGTGACGGACTAGCGGGGACCTACGAGCAGTACTTC.

This chain joins TRBV9 and TRBJ2-7; TRBD1 matches 10 bases. V was pared by 4 bases and J by 2 bases, with 6 bases of the junction left unmatched. The CDR3 has 15 residues. Germline CDR1 and CDR2: SGDLS and YYNGEE. The DNA of the CDR3 is TGTGCCAGCAGCACAGGTGGGACAGGGGCCTACGAGCAGTACTTC. This sequence encodes CASSTGGTGAYEQYF.

The chain couples TRBV10-3 to TRBJ1-1; D might be TRBD1 (5 bases). V dropped 0 bases and J dropped 4 bases, with 9 bases sitting between them. This CDR3 is built from 14 residues. Germline loops: CDR1 ENHRY, CDR2 SYGVKD. The CDR3 bases are TGTGCCATCAGTGAGTCGGGGGGTGGCACTGAAGCTTTCTTT. The encoded protein is CAISESGGGTEAFF.